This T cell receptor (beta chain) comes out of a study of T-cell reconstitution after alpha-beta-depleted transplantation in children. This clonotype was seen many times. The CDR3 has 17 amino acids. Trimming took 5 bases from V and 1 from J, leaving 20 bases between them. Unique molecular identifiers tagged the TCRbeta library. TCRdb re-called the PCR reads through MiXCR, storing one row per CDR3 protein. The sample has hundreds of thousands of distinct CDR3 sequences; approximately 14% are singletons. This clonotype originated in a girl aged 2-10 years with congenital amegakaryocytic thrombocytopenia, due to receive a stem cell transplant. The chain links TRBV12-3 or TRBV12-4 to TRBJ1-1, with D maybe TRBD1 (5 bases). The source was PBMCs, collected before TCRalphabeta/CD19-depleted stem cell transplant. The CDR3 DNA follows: TGTGCCAGCAGTCCCCGACCACCAGGGATGGGGAACACTGAAGCTTTCTTT. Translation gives CASSPRPPGMGNTEAFF.